These 24 T cell receptor beta chains share one sample of origin, sequenced in a study of identical twins. TCRdb re-called the 5' RACE reads through MiXCR, storing one row per CDR3 protein. In the table there are roughly 1.6 million distinct CDR3 sequences, roughly 35% of which are singletons. Sequencing was done on a sample of cord blood. The receptors here all came from a newborn girl in good health.

The V and J genes are TRBV4-1 and TRBJ1-6, with unresolved D. Trimming took off 2 bases at V and 9 bases at J, with 11 bases between the two ends. This CDR3 spans 14 amino acids. Germline lookup yields CDR1 MGHRA and CDR2 YSYEKL. The CDR3: CASSQIKEGSPLHF. The CDR3, as DNA: TGCGCCAGCAGCCAAATAAAGGAGGGTTCACCCCTCCACTTT.

This chain uses TRBV9 with TRBJ2-5, with no clear D. Germline V lookup: CDR1 SGDLS, CDR2 YYNGEE. V gave up 4 bases and J gave up 1 base, with 11 bases separating them. This CDR3 is 14 amino acids long. CDR3 DNA sequence: TGTGCCAGCAGCTCGACGACACTCCAAGAGACCCAGTACTTC. This translates into CASSSTTLQETQYF.

This clonotype was observed a few times. The chain joins TRBV28 to TRBJ1-5, with 10 bases fitting TRBD1. CDR3 size: 14 residues. The ends lost 6 bases at V and 7 bases at J; junction bases unmatched: 6. The germline V gene has CDR1 MDHEN and CDR2 SYDVKM. CDR3 nucleotides: TGTGCCAGCAGCCACGGGACAGGGGACCAGCCCCAGCATTTT. It yields the protein CASSHGTGDQPQHF.

As for this clonotype: This may come from a read error, since a much larger clone is one base off. The chain uses TRBV10-3 and TRBJ2-5; TRBD1 matches at 9 bases. V lost 1 base and J lost 2; bases outside the gene matches: 2. The CDR3 runs 15 residues. Per germline, CDR1 ENHRY and CDR2 SYGVKD. The CDR3 DNA reads TGTGCCATCAGTGAGTTAGACAGGGGGCAAGAGACCCAGTACTTC. Protein product: CAISELDRGQETQYF.

The chain has TRBV20-1 and TRBJ1-2; weak D call: TRBD1 (5 bases). V gave up 4 bases and J gave up 0 bases, with 15 bases separating them. The CDR3 contains 15 residues. CDR1 DFQATT and CDR2 SNEGSKA come from the germline V gene (reference sequence). CDR3 nucleotides: TGCAGTGCTACTGGAAAGGGGCTCTCTAACTATGGCTACACCTTC. The encoded protein is CSATGKGLSNYGYTF.

The V gene is TRBV6-2 or TRBV6-3, the J gene TRBJ1-6; 7 bases align to TRBD1. The CDR3 sequence is 15 residues long. V was pared by 7 bases and J by 7 bases, with 10 bases of the junction left unmatched. Germline V gives CDR1 MNHEY, CDR2 SVGEGT. CDR3 protein: CASNTFRGTNSPLHF. The CDR3 DNA is TGTGCCAGCAACACCTTCAGGGGGACAAATTCACCCCTCCACTTT.

The chain recombines TRBV20-1 with TRBJ2-1; weak D call: TRBD2 (6 bases). With the DNA end fitting TRBJ2-7 better, the J assignment may be wrong. The CDR3 has 16 residues. Per the germline V gene, CDR1 is DFQATT and CDR2 is SNEGSKA (reference sequence). The CDR3: CSARDPLLAWYNEQYF. The DNA of the CDR3 is TGCAGTGCTAGAGATCCCTTGCTAGCGTGGTACAATGAGCAGTACTTC.

This clonotype was counted only a few times. The rearrangement joins TRBV3-1 to TRBJ1-2, with a tentative D call TRBD1 (6 bases). The CDR3 runs to 15 residues. V was shortened by 0 bases and J by 3 bases, with 11 bases between the two germline ends. The germline V gene has CDR1 LGHDT and CDR2 YNNKEL (reference sequence). The CDR3 DNA reads TGTGCCAGCAGCCAAGAGCGGGGGCTCGACTATGGCTACACCTTC. Protein sequence: CASSQERGLDYGYTF.

The chain combines TRBV4-2 with TRBJ1-1; D is ambiguous. V dropped 3 bases and J dropped 4 bases, with 12 bases sitting between them. The CDR3 loop spans 14 amino acids. The germline V gene has CDR1 LGHNA and CDR2 YNFKEQ. Here the CDR3 reads CASSHPVRGTEAFF. In DNA form, the CDR3 reads TGTGCCAGCAGCCACCCCGTCCGGGGCACTGAAGCTTTCTTT.

The chain joins TRBV20-1 to TRBJ1-3; D unresolved. Germline-derived CDR1 and CDR2 are DFQATT and SNEGSKA (reference sequence). V lost 4 bases and J lost 0, with 7 bases in between. There are 13 residues in the CDR3. CDR3 residues: CSAKAFSGNTIYF. The DNA for the CDR3 is TGCAGTGCTAAGGCCTTCTCTGGAAACACCATATATTTT.

The chain joins TRBV20-1 to TRBJ2-1; 12 bases map to TRBD2. Germline V lookup: CDR1 DFQATT, CDR2 SNEGSKA (reference sequence). There are 15 residues in the CDR3. V lost 1 base to trimming and J lost 7 bases; unmatched junction nucleotides: 5. In nucleotides, the CDR3 is TGCAGTGCTAGAGTGTGGCTAGCGGGGGGGAATGAGCAGTTCTTC. This encodes CSARVWLAGGNEQFF.

This chain uses TRBV27 with TRBJ2-2; D is perhaps TRBD1 (6 bases). The CDR3 consists of 15 residues. V lost 1 base and J lost 7, with 13 bases in between. Looked up from germline, CDR1 is MNHEY and CDR2 is SMNVEV (reference sequence). The CDR3 is CASSLYAGANGELFF. The CDR3, as DNA: TGTGCCAGCAGTTTATACGCAGGGGCGAACGGGGAGCTGTTTTTT.

The chain couples TRBV19 to TRBJ2-1, with 8 bases lining up with TRBD1. Unmatched junction bases numbered 9, after V lost 1 base and J lost 1 base. CDR3 length equals 18 residues. Germline V gene lookup returns CDR1 LNHDA and CDR2 SQIVND (reference sequence). CDR3 protein: CASSIAGNRDRSYNEQFF. The CDR3 DNA sequence: TGTGCCAGTAGTATAGCGGGGAACCGGGACAGGTCCTACAATGAGCAGTTCTTC.

The chain links TRBV20-1 to TRBJ2-7; D is uncertain. This CDR3 has 13 residues. CDR1 and CDR2 from the germline V gene are DFQATT and SNEGSKA (reference sequence). The V and J ends lost 0 bases and 0 bases respectively, with 6 bases between them. The CDR3 sequence: CSAREAISYEQYF. CDR3 coding DNA: TGCAGTGCTAGAGAGGCAATCTCCTACGAGCAGTACTTC.

The gene calls are TRBV10-3 and TRBJ2-2; D ambiguous. Trimming shortened V by 6 bases and J by 2 bases, and 10 bases separated the two germline ends. This CDR3 is built from 14 residues. Germline lookup yields CDR1 ENHRY and CDR2 SYGVKD. The CDR3 protein is CAIRETQNTGELFF. In DNA, the CDR3 is TGTGCCATCAGGGAGACACAAAACACCGGGGAGCTGTTTTTT.

V and J are TRBV19 and TRBJ1-1; D not certain. Trimming removed 3 bases at V and 6 bases at J, with 35 bases between. In germline, CDR1 is LNHDA, CDR2 SQIVND (reference sequence). CDR3 length equals 21 residues. The chain's CDR3 is CASSISLGTLNGVGSGPEAFF. The CDR3 nucleotides read TGTGCCAGTAGTATCTCCCTGGGAACCCTGAACGGTGTTGGCAGTGGCCCTGAAGCTTTCTTT.

This clonotype came up many times. The chain links TRBV29-1 to TRBJ2-7; TRBD1 aligns across 7 bases. The CDR3 covers 13 residues. V lost 3 bases to trimming and J lost 2 bases; unmatched junction nucleotides: 4. Germline assignment: CDR1 SQVTM and CDR2 ANQGSEA. The CDR3 DNA sequence: TGCAGCGTTGACCAGGGGGATCCCTACGAGCAGTACTTC. It translates to CSVDQGDPYEQYF.

This clonotype was seen more than once but under ten times. The chain is built from TRBV28 and TRBJ2-7; D remains unclear. V was trimmed by 4 bases and J by 2 bases, leaving 18 bases between them. Germline loops: CDR1 MDHEN, CDR2 SYDVKM. This CDR3 spans 16 amino acids. Here the CDR3 DNA reads TGTGCCAGCAGTTGGACCCAAAGCGTTCGTACCTACGAGCAGTACTTC. Translation: CASSWTQSVRTYEQYF.

This chain connects TRBV2 to TRBJ2-1, with TRBD2 as a possible D gene (5 bases). Germline CDR1 is SNHLY and CDR2 is FYNNEI. The CDR3 is 13 residues long. V was trimmed by 4 bases and J by 3 bases, leaving 7 bases between them. The CDR3 coding sequence is TGTGCCAGCAGTGGTGAGGGCTACAATGAGCAGTTCTTC. This gives the protein CASSGEGYNEQFF.

The chain combines TRBV5-1 with TRBJ2-7; D perhaps matches TRBD2 (5 bases). V lost 0 bases to trimming and J lost 2 bases, with 12 bases between them. The CDR3 is 15 residues long. Germline V gene sequence: CDR1 SGHRS, CDR2 YFSETQ. This CDR3 is CASSLGAEGAYEQYF. The CDR3 DNA reads TGCGCCAGCAGCTTGGGGGCAGAGGGTGCCTACGAGCAGTACTTC.

This clonotype was recorded a few times. The rearrangement uses TRBV7-2 and TRBJ1-2, with TRBD1 matching over 9 bases. V shed 2 bases, J shed 5 bases, and the junction held 3 bases outside the gene matches. The CDR3 extends over 14 amino acids. CDR1 is SGHTA, CDR2 FQGNSA, per germline. CDR3 residues: CASSLQGQGYGYTF. The CDR3 DNA follows: TGTGCCAGCAGCTTACAGGGACAGGGTTATGGCTACACCTTC.

The chain carries TRBV29-1 and TRBJ2-1; 7 nucleotides agree with TRBD2. The CDR3 extends over 13 amino acids. With 3 bases clipped from V and 2 bases from J, the junction kept 1 base outside the gene matches. Germline loops: CDR1 SQVTM, CDR2 ANQGSEA. The CDR3 loop reads CSVERGTYNEQFF. CDR3 bases: TGCAGCGTTGAGCGGGGGACCTACAATGAGCAGTTCTTC.

This clonotype was counted only a few times. This chain links TRBV27 with TRBJ2-1; perhaps TRBD2 as D (6 bases). This CDR3 has 17 residues. V lost 2 bases to trimming and J lost 1 base, with 15 bases between them. The V gene's germline CDR1 is MNHEY and CDR2 SMNVEV (reference sequence). The CDR3 DNA reads as TGTGCCAGCAGTTTAGGGGTTCTGCGGGAATCCTACAATGAGCAGTTCTTC. As protein: CASSLGVLRESYNEQFF.

CDR3 sequence: CSARGEDSEETQYF. The CDR3 DNA reads TGCAGTGCTAGGGGGGAGGACAGTGAAGAGACCCAGTACTTC. The genes are TRBV20-1 and TRBJ2-5, with D perhaps being TRBD1 or TRBD2 (6 bases each). V lost 3 bases and J 3 bases, leaving 14 bases between the germline ends. Germline lookup yields CDR1 DFQATT and CDR2 SNEGSKA (reference sequence). The CDR3 runs to 14 residues.